Presented here are 30 T cell receptor beta chains from one specimen sequenced in a study of breast tumors, draining lymph nodes, adjacent tissues. TCRdb re-derived calls from the multiplex PCR reads in MiXCR, one entry per CDR3 protein. This sample has roughly 25,000 distinct CDR3 sequences; about 70% occur once, and the top ten carry about 25%. The sample consisted of tumor-adjacent breast tissue. The receptors shown here come from a female donor with breast cancer. Some clones in this sample may be carry-over from other donors' samples.

In its sample, this clonotype was seen many times. This chain joins TRBV7-2 and TRBJ2-1; D unresolved. The CDR3 is 12 residues long. Trimming removed 3 bases at V and 10 bases at J, with 10 bases between. From germline, CDR1 is SGHTA and CDR2 FQGNSA. The CDR3 sequence: CASSLARREQFF. The CDR3 coding sequence is TGTGCCAGCAGCTTGGCCCGCCGGGAGCAGTTCTTC.

The chain has TRBV2 and TRBJ2-3; TRBD1 or TRBD2 may be the D gene (6 bases each). Trimming removed 4 bases at V and 3 bases at J, with 14 bases between. This CDR3 comprises 15 residues. Germline-derived CDR1 and CDR2 are SNHLY and FYNNEI. CDR3 residues: CASSAGGKTTDTQYF. CDR3 coding DNA: TGTGCCAGCAGTGCCGGGGGCAAAACGACAGATACGCAGTATTTT.

This clonotype is medium-sized. This sequence joins TRBV10-3 and TRBJ2-7, with D possibly being TRBD1 or TRBD2 (5 bases each). V was shortened by 6 bases and J by 3 bases, with 12 bases between the two germline ends. Per the germline V gene, CDR1 is ENHRY and CDR2 is SYGVKD. The CDR3 has 13 amino acids. This CDR3 reads CAIRRDESYEQYF. CDR3 DNA sequence: TGTGCCATCAGGAGGGACGAGAGCTACGAGCAGTACTTC.

The V and J genes are TRBV10-2 and TRBJ1-1, with D maybe TRBD1 (6 bases). Germline CDR1 reads WSHSY; CDR2 reads SAAADI. Trimming shortened V by 2 bases and J by 4 bases, and 14 bases separated the two germline ends. This CDR3 is 15 amino acids long. The CDR3 sequence is CASSEMGRGGTEAFF. For the CDR3, the DNA is TGCGCCAGCAGTGAGATGGGCAGGGGCGGCACTGAAGCTTTCTTT.

The chain employs TRBV4-1 and TRBJ1-2; the D is unclear. The CDR3 covers 11 residues. Germline V gene sequence: CDR1 MGHRA, CDR2 YSYEKL. V gave up 3 bases and J gave up 9 bases, with 8 bases separating them. CDR3 sequence (DNA): TGCGCCAGCAGCCAGGGCGCGAGCTACACCTTC. Amino acids: CASSQGASYTF.

This clonotype has a handful of counts. The chain joins TRBV7-9 to TRBJ1-6, with TRBD1 identical over 8 bases. The V segment lost 1 base and the J segment 7 bases; nucleotides outside the gene matches: 0. This CDR3 has 14 residues. The germline V gene has CDR1 SEHNR and CDR2 FQNEAQ (reference sequence). The CDR3 here is CASSLGTGNSPLHF. As DNA, the CDR3 is TGTGCCAGCAGCTTAGGGACAGGGAATTCACCCCTCCACTTT.

By sample share, this clonotype is medium-sized. The chain carries TRBV6-4 and TRBJ2-3, with D perhaps matching TRBD2 (6 bases). This CDR3 is 14 amino acids long. Trimming removed 4 bases at V and 0 bases at J, with 8 bases between. Per germline, CDR1 MRHNA and CDR2 SNTAGT. The CDR3 is CASSAGDSTDTQYF. The CDR3 nucleotides are TGTGCCAGCAGTGCGGGGGATAGCACAGATACGCAGTATTTT.

V and J are TRBV6-1 and TRBJ2-7; 7 bases align to TRBD2. Germline values: CDR1 MNHNS, CDR2 SASEGT. The CDR3 totals 14 residues. The V gene end was trimmed by 2 bases and the J gene end by 3 bases; junction bases not matched to a gene: 4. The CDR3 nucleotides read TGTGCCAGCAGTGAACGGTCGGGGGGCTACGAGCAGTACTTC. Translation gives CASSERSGGYEQYF.

The table lists this clonotype with a count of one. The CDR3 bases are TGTGCCAGCAGCCAAGATCGCGCGGATGGCTACGAGCAGTACTTC. Translation: CASSQDRADGYEQYF. The chain combines TRBV4-2 with TRBJ2-7; D not certain. Deletions cut 0 bases from V and 3 bases from J, with 12 bases between. The CDR3 has 15 amino acids. Germline-derived CDR1 and CDR2 are LGHNA and YNFKEQ.

The rearrangement uses TRBV9 and TRBJ1-3; 9 bases match TRBD1. The CDR3 spans 15 residues. Germline assignment: CDR1 SGDLS and CDR2 YYNGEE. The J segment lost 3 bases and the V segment lost 10 bases, leaving 11 bases of the junction unmatched. The CDR3, as DNA: TGTGCCGACAGCGCACAGGGGGCGAGTGGAAACACCATATATTTT. Protein sequence: CADSAQGASGNTIYF.

DNA for the CDR3: TGCAGTGCTAGAGATGAGGAGGGCTTTGCCTACGAGCAGTACTTC. This translates into CSARDEEGFAYEQYF. V usage is TRBV20-1 and J usage is TRBJ2-7; D perhaps matches TRBD2 (6 bases). V lost 0 bases to trimming and J lost 2 bases, with 14 bases between them. The CDR3 is made up of 15 amino acids. Germline assignment: CDR1 DFQATT and CDR2 SNEGSKA (reference sequence).

The rearrangement links TRBV6-1 to TRBJ1-3; no firm D call. Germline V gene sequence: CDR1 MNHNS, CDR2 SASEGT. V lost 7 bases, J lost 4 bases, and 17 bases lay in between. The CDR3 sequence is 15 residues long. CDR3 amino acids: CASTPSRRSGNTIYF. As DNA, the CDR3 is TGTGCCAGCACCCCCTCGAGGAGGTCGGGAAACACCATATATTTT.

V usage is TRBV20-1 and J usage is TRBJ2-1, with D maybe TRBD2 (5 bases). Per germline, CDR1 DFQATT and CDR2 SNEGSKA (reference sequence). The CDR3 length is 16 residues. The germline V and J ends were trimmed by 3 bases and 6 bases, with 21 bases remaining between them. The CDR3 DNA follows: TGCAGTGCTAGGATGGATGCTAGCAGAACTTCCAATGAGCAGTTCTTC. This translates into CSARMDASRTSNEQFF.

By share, this clonotype counts as medium-sized. The rearrangement uses TRBV6-5 and TRBJ1-5; D gene unclear. The germline V and J ends were trimmed by 5 bases and 0 bases, with 11 bases remaining between them. The germline V gene encodes CDR1 MNHEY and CDR2 SVGAGI. CDR3 length: 15 residues. The CDR3 DNA is TGTGCCAGCAGTCCGGACCAATATAGCAATCAGCCCCAGCATTTT. Protein product: CASSPDQYSNQPQHF.

The genes are TRBV20-1 and TRBJ1-6; D uncertain. The V gene lost 5 bases and the J gene lost 9 bases, with 20 bases spanning the gap. Germline V gene data show CDR1 as DFQATT and CDR2 as SNEGSKA (reference sequence). The CDR3 runs to 15 residues. The CDR3 nucleotides read TGCAGTGCTGCAGCCCCCCAGGCTGCTAGTTCACCCCTCCACTTT. Protein sequence: CSAAAPQAASSPLHF.

The gene calls are TRBV7-2 and TRBJ2-3; 10 bases are shared with TRBD1. CDR1 SGHTA and CDR2 FQGNSA come from the germline V gene. The CDR3 totals 16 residues. The ends lost 5 bases at V and 3 bases at J; junction bases unmatched: 8. CDR3 sequence reads: CASSEKTGGLTDTQYF. CDR3 bases: TGTGCCAGCAGCGAGAAGACAGGGGGCCTGACAGATACGCAGTATTTT.

By sample share, this clonotype is medium-sized. The chain has TRBV20-1 and TRBJ2-1; no clear D. This CDR3 has 11 amino acids. CDR1 DFQATT and CDR2 SNEGSKA come from the germline V gene (reference sequence). Deletions cut 5 bases from V and 5 bases from J, with 7 bases between. The CDR3 coding sequence is TGCAGTGCTTCCAGACACAATGAGCAGTTCTTC. This translates into CSASRHNEQFF.

This clonotype was picked up one time. The V call is TRBV4-1, the J call TRBJ1-6; D is perhaps TRBD1 (5 bases). Trimming removed 6 bases from V and 14 bases from J, with 20 bases in between. Germline CDR1 is MGHRA and CDR2 is YSYEKL. The CDR3 is 14 residues long. As DNA, the CDR3 is TGCGCCAGCAGACGGGACTCGAGCACGTTATCCCTCCACTTT. This codes for CASRRDSSTLSLHF.

J is TRBJ1-2 and V is TRBV12-3 or TRBV12-4, with 8 bases lining up with TRBD1. There are 13 residues in the CDR3. The V gene end was trimmed by 4 bases and the J gene end by 7 bases; junction bases not matched to a gene: 5. CDR3 amino acids: CASSSGTGGGYTF. The DNA of the CDR3 is TGTGCCAGCAGTTCCGGGACAGGTGGTGGCTACACCTTC.

The rearrangement uses TRBV6-6 and TRBJ1-3; D gene uncertain. Per germline, CDR1 MNHNY and CDR2 SVGAGI (reference sequence). Trimming left V 0 bases short and J 4 bases short, with 10 bases between. This CDR3 is built from 15 residues. CDR3 sequence (DNA): TGTGCCAGCAGTTACTCGGTGGTGCAAGGAAACACCATATATTTT. Protein: CASSYSVVQGNTIYF.

The V gene is TRBV28, the J gene TRBJ2-7; 9 positions match TRBD1. Germline V CDR1 and CDR2: MDHEN, SYDVKM. V shed 3 bases and J 1 base; nucleotides not matched to a gene: 13. The CDR3 is 18 amino acids. The CDR3 DNA reads TGTGCCAGCAGTTTTCCCGGGACAGGGATAGGATTGTCCTACGAGCAGTACTTC. Protein: CASSFPGTGIGLSYEQYF.

This clonotype was seen more than once but under ten times. V is TRBV9 and J is TRBJ2-1; D perhaps matches TRBD1 (5 bases). The V end was cut by 0 bases, the J end by 8 bases, with 6 bases between. CDR1 SGDLS and CDR2 YYNGEE come from the germline V gene. The CDR3 is made up of 12 amino acids. This CDR3 is CASSVGGDEQFF. CDR3 coding DNA: TGTGCCAGCAGCGTAGGGGGCGATGAGCAGTTCTTC.

V usage is TRBV12-3 or TRBV12-4 and J usage is TRBJ2-7; tentatively, D is TRBD1 (6 bases). Trimming removed 7 bases at V and 5 bases at J, with 15 bases between. The length of the CDR3 is 13 residues. CDR3 protein: CASTGMYRDEQYF. CDR3 coding DNA: TGTGCCAGCACCGGGATGTACAGGGACGAGCAGTACTTC.

CDR3 loop: CASSPLVGSYNEQFF. CDR3 nucleotide sequence: TGTGCCAGCAGCCCTTTGGTGGGGTCCTACAATGAGCAGTTCTTC. This chain joins TRBV7-9 and TRBJ2-1; D gene uncertain. Trimming took off 5 bases at V and 1 base at J, with 12 bases between the two ends. The CDR3 is 15 amino acids. Germline-derived CDR1 and CDR2 are SEHNR and FQNEAQ (reference sequence).

The chain has TRBV15 and TRBJ2-7, with a possible D match to TRBD2 (5 bases). This CDR3 region has 15 residues. The germline V and J ends were trimmed by 1 base and 3 bases, with 13 bases remaining between them. The germline gives CDR1 LNHNV, CDR2 YYDKDF (reference sequence). This CDR3 is CATSRGRGSYYEQYF. The CDR3 DNA is TGTGCCACCAGCAGAGGAAGAGGGAGTTACTACGAGCAGTACTTC.

This clonotype is medium-sized by share. The chain has TRBV24-1 and TRBJ1-2; weak D call: TRBD1 (5 bases). The CDR3 length is 14 residues. V was shortened by 4 bases and J by 2 bases, with 10 bases between the two germline ends. Per the germline V gene, CDR1 is KGHDR and CDR2 is SFDVKD. The CDR3 loop is CATSDMTANYGYTF. CDR3 sequence (DNA): TGTGCCACCAGTGACATGACAGCAAACTATGGCTACACCTTC.

The V and J genes are TRBV2 and TRBJ2-1; TRBD1 matches 9 bases. The CDR3 covers 13 residues. After removal of 7 bases from V and 8 bases from J, the junction contained 6 bases not matched to a gene. CDR1 is SNHLY, CDR2 FYNNEI, per germline. CDR3 loop: CASTQDRGDEQFF. CDR3 bases: TGTGCCAGCACTCAGGACAGGGGTGATGAGCAGTTCTTC.

This clonotype was observed at least ten times. The CDR3 nucleotides are TGTGCCAGCAGCTTGGAAGCCGCCTACGAGCAGTACTTC. Translating it yields CASSLEAAYEQYF. The chain couples TRBV5-8 to TRBJ2-7; D not certain. The V gene's germline CDR1 is SGHTS and CDR2 YDEGEE. The CDR3 is 13 amino acids. The V end was cut by 0 bases, the J end by 2 bases, with 6 bases between.

The CDR3 coding sequence is TGTGCCAGCACCCAGTTCCCAGGTGACGAGCAGTACTTC. Translation gives CASTQFPGDEQYF. The chain links TRBV7-2 to TRBJ2-7; D unclear. CDR1 is SGHTA, CDR2 FQGNSA, per germline. The V end was cut by 7 bases, the J end by 5 bases, with 15 bases between. CDR3 length: 13 amino acids.

As concerns this clonotype: Germline and junction disagree at one end, which may indicate a read error. The chain recombines TRBV10-3 with TRBJ2-1, with 11 bases aligning to TRBD1. This CDR3 spans 15 amino acids. CDR1 and CDR2 (germline): ENHRY, SYGVKD. Written as DNA, the CDR3 is TGTGCCAGCAGTGGGACAGGGGGTGCCTACAATGAGCAGTTCTTC. It encodes CASSGTGGAYNEQFF.